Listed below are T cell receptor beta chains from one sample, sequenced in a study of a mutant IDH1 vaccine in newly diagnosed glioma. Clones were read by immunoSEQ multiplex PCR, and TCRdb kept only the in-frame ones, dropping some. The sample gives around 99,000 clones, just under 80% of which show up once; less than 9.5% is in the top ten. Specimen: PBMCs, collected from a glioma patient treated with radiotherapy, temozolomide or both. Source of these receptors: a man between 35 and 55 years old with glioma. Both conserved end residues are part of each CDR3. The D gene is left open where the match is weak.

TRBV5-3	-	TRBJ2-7	CARSPTHLPTYEQYF	TGTGCCAGAAGCCCTACACACCTACCAACCTACGAGCAGTACTTC
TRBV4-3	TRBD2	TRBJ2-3	CASSQARTSPGLSSSDTQYF	TGCGCCAGCAGCCAAGCCCGGACTAGCCCCGGTCTTTCTAGCTCAGATACGCAGTATTTT
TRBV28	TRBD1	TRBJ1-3	CASSEPPGQGARNTIYF	TGTGCCAGCAGTGAACCCCCGGGACAGGGAGCGAGAAACACCATATATTTT
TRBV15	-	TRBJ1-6	CATSRRTFNSPLHF	TGTGCCACCAGCCGTAGGACTTTTAATTCACCCCTCCACTTT
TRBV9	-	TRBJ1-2	CASSVGTYYGYTF	TGTGCCAGCAGCGTGGGGACTTACTATGGCTACACCTTC
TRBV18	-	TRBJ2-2	CASSPSFLGLKTGELFF	TGTGCCAGCTCACCTAGCTTTTTGGGACTGAAGACCGGGGAGCTGTTTTTT
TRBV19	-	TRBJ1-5	CASSARGQGVNQPQHF	TGTGCCAGTAGTGCCCGGGGCCAGGGAGTCAATCAGCCCCAGCATTTT
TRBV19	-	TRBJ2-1	CASSAGGTAIENEQFF	TGTGCCAGTAGTGCTGGCGGGACAGCGATCGAAAATGAGCAGTTCTTC
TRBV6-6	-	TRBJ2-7	CASSYEGTSYEQYF	TGTGCCAGCAGTTACGAGGGAACCTCCTACGAGCAGTACTTC
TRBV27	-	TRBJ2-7	CASSLRDRTYEQYF	TGTGCCAGCAGTTTACGGGACCGAACCTACGAGCAGTACTTC
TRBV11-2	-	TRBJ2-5	CASSSVTQGFLETQYF	TGTGCCAGCAGTTCCGTTACACAGGGTTTCCTGGAGACCCAGTACTTC
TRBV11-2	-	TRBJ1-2	CASSLGQGLGYTF	TGTGCCAGCAGCTTAGGTCAGGGGCTTGGCTACACCTTC
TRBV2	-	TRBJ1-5	CASGSMYQPQHF	TGTGCCAGCGGATCGATGTACCAGCCCCAGCATTTT
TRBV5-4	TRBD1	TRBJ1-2	CASSLYRGHDYGYTF	TGTGCCAGCAGCTTATACAGGGGTCACGACTATGGCTACACCTTC
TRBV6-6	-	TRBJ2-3	CASSPSYTDTQYF	TGTGCCAGCAGCCCCTCCTATACAGATACGCAGTATTTT
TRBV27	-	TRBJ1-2	CASSFSWEGGGDGYTF	TGTGCCAGCAGTTTTTCTTGGGAGGGAGGAGGTGATGGCTACACCTTC
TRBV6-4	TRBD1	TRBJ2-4	CASTESRGYGKNIQYF	TGTGCCAGCACCGAAAGCAGGGGGTATGGCAAAAACATTCAGTACTTC
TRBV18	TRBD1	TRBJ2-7	CASSPGTGVRYEQYF	TGTGCCAGCTCACCAGGGACAGGGGTGAGGTACGAGCAGTACTTC
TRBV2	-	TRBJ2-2	CARGARGGGELFF	TGTGCCAGGGGGGCCAGGGGCGGCGGGGAGCTGTTTTTT
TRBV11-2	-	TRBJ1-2	CASSLDRANYGYTF	TGTGCCAGCAGCTTAGATCGGGCGAACTATGGCTACACCTTC
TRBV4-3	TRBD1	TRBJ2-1	CASSLLTGSDEQFF	TGCGCCAGCAGCCTCTTGACAGGGTCGGATGAGCAGTTCTTC
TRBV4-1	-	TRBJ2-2	CASSPRDTMNTGELFF	TGCGCCAGCAGCCCCCGGGACACAATGAACACCGGGGAGCTGTTTTTT
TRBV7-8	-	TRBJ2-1	CASSLWDHNEQFF	TGTGCCAGCAGCTTATGGGACCACAATGAGCAGTTCTTC
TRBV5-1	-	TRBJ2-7	CASSLPLGLSEQYF	TGCGCCAGCAGCCTGCCCCTGGGCCTGTCCGAGCAGTACTTC
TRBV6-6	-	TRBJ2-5	CASSDHQQGKETQYF	TGTGCCAGCAGCGACCATCAACAGGGAAAAGAGACCCAGTACTTC